A selection of T cell receptor beta chains follows, all from one sample in a study of beta chain features in type 1 diabetes. Profiled with immunoSEQ multiplex PCR; TCRdb holds only in-frame clones, not every one. Seen here are over 150,000 clones, about 8.5% observed once, and the top ten hold 0.55% to 0.65%. The source material was central memory CD4+ T cells from blood. The receptor source for this set is a young man in good health. CDR3s include the opening cysteine and the closing phenylalanine or tryptophan. A D gene is named only where the DNA matches it firmly. Rows give clone size only sometimes, using once, few, many, or a class for an expanded clone.

d_call clone_size j_call v_call cdr3_aa cdr3_nt
- few TRBJ1-2 TRBV21-1 CASRLKKCSSGYGYTF TGTGCCAGCAGGCTAAAGAAGTGCAGCTCGGGGTATGGCTACACCTTC
TRBD1 few TRBJ2-7 TRBV19 CASSMRTGVREQYF TGTGCCAGTAGTATGAGGACAGGGGTTCGCGAGCAGTACTTC
- few TRBJ1-2 TRBV18 CASSPDTENYGYTF TGTGCCAGCTCGCCGGACACAGAGAACTATGGCTACACCTTC
TRBD1 few TRBJ2-3 TRBV4-2 CASSQGDRADTQYF TGTGCCAGCAGCCAAGGTGACAGGGCCGATACGCAGTATTTT
- few TRBJ1-5 TRBV7-2 CASSLERSNQPQHF TGTGCCAGCAGCTTAGAGCGTAGCAATCAGCCCCAGCATTTT
- - TRBJ1-3 TRBV18 CASSLGSSGNTIYF TGTGCCAGCTCTCTCGGGTCCTCTGGAAACACCATATATTTT
TRBD1 few TRBJ1-2 TRBV28 CASSPTGDYGYTF TGTGCCAGCAGTCCCACAGGGGACTATGGCTACACCTTC
TRBD2 few TRBJ2-3 TRBV5-4 CASSGGGGGSTDTQYF TGTGCCAGCAGCGGAGGCGGGGGGGGTAGCACAGATACGCAGTATTTT
TRBD2 - TRBJ2-3 TRBV2 CASSELAGTDTQYF TGTGCCAGCAGTGAACTAGCGGGCACAGATACGCAGTATTTT
- - TRBJ2-7 TRBV4-1 CASSPLPGGAEDYEQYF TGCGCCAGCAGCCCCTTACCTGGCGGGGCCGAGGACTACGAGCAGTACTTC
TRBD1 - TRBJ1-4 TRBV2 CASSAGTGVEKLFF TGTGCCAGCAGTGCCGGGACAGGGGTCGAAAAACTGTTTTTT
- many TRBJ2-3 TRBV28 CASRGLGDTQYF TGTGCCAGCAGGGGACTGGGGGATACGCAGTATTTT
- many TRBJ2-5 TRBV25-1 CASSESNMETQYF TGTGCCAGCAGTGAGTCGAACATGGAGACCCAGTACTTC
- - TRBJ1-4 TRBV9 CASSAGVGRRKLFF TGTGCCAGCAGCGCTGGGGTAGGGAGACGAAAACTGTTTTTT
TRBD1 few TRBJ1-5 TRBV7-9 CASSQDRDQPQHF TGTGCCAGCAGCCAGGACAGGGACCAGCCCCAGCATTTT
TRBD2 few TRBJ2-5 TRBV6-1 CASSRGRVETQYF TGTGCCAGCAGTCGGGGGAGGGTCGAGACCCAGTACTTC
- few TRBJ2-3 TRBV7-9 CASSLALARDTDTQYF TGTGCCAGCAGCTTAGCTTTAGCGCGGGACACAGATACGCAGTATTTT
TRBD1 few TRBJ1-1 TRBV13 CASASGGTNTEAFF TGTGCCAGCGCATCAGGGGGGACGAACACTGAAGCTTTCTTT
TRBD1 many TRBJ2-7 TRBV29-1 CSVEDSVRGNYEQYF TGCAGCGTTGAAGATTCGGTCAGGGGGAACTACGAGCAGTACTTC
- many TRBJ2-2 TRBV30 CAWSYASTGELFF TGTGCCTGGAGTTACGCGAGTACCGGGGAGCTGTTTTTT
- - TRBJ1-2 TRBV5-6 CASSLEQEAGYTF TGTGCCAGCAGCTTGGAACAGGAAGCTGGCTACACCTTC
- - TRBJ2-5 TRBV2 CASSDPSRETQYF TGTGCCAGCAGTGACCCTAGCCGGGAGACCCAGTACTTC